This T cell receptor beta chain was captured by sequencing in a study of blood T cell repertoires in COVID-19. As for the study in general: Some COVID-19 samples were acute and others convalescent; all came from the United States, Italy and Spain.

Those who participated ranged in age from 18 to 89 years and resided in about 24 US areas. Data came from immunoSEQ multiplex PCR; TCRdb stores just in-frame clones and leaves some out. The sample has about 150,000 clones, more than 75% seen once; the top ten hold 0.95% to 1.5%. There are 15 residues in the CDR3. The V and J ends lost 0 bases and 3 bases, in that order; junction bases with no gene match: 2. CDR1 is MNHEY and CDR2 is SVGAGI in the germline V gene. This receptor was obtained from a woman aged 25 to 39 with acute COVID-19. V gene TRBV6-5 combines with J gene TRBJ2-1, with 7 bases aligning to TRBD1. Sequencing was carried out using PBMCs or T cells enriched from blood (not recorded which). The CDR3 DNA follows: TGTGCCAGCAGTTACTCGTACAGGGGCTACAATGAGCAGTTCTTC. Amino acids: CASSYSYRGYNEQFF.